Below are 6 T cell receptor beta chains sequenced from a single sample in a study of blood T cell repertoires in COVID-19. Sequencing used immunoSEQ multiplex PCR; TCRdb keeps in-frame clones, though not all of them. The data show about 140,000 clones, around 78% seen once. The specimen was peripheral blood. These receptors came from a woman older than 75 with active or convalescent COVID-19.

The CDR3 spells CSVTPSGRAYEQYF. The CDR3 DNA reads as TGCAGCGTGACCCCTAGCGGGCGAGCCTACGAGCAGTACTTC. J is TRBJ2-7 and V is TRBV29-1; TRBD2 agrees at 8 bases. With 6 bases clipped from V and 2 bases from J, the junction kept 9 bases outside the gene matches. Germline values: CDR1 SQVTM, CDR2 ANQGSEA. The CDR3 sequence is 14 residues long.

V is TRBV4-1 and J is TRBJ1-1; TRBD1 is a possible D gene (6 bases). Trimming took 0 bases from V and 5 from J, leaving 16 bases between them. In germline, CDR1 is MGHRA, CDR2 YSYEKL. The CDR3 spans 16 residues. CDR3 bases: TGCGCCAGCAGCCAAGATTGGACAGCCGCGACGACTGAAGCTTTCTTT. Translation: CASSQDWTAATTEAFF.

The chain combines TRBV11-2 with TRBJ2-7, with TRBD2 matching over 13 bases. The length of the CDR3 is 17 residues. The germline V gene encodes CDR1 SGHAT and CDR2 FQNNGV. Trimming removed 5 bases from V and 7 bases from J; junction bases left unmatched: 14. The DNA of the CDR3 is TGTGCCAGCAGCCGTACTAGCGGGGGGGCCCAATATCAGGAGCAGTACTTC. This gives the protein CASSRTSGGAQYQEQYF.

The chain recombines TRBV13 with TRBJ2-2, with 9 bases lining up with TRBD2. V was pared by 3 bases and J by 1 base, with 18 bases of the junction left unmatched. This CDR3 spans 21 amino acids. In germline, CDR1 is PRHDT, CDR2 FYEKMQ (reference sequence). The CDR3 coding sequence is TGTGCCAGCAGCTTCAGTTTAGCGGGGGCCTTGATTACAAAGAACACCGGGGAGCTGTTTTTT. It codes for CASSFSLAGALITKNTGELFF.

This chain joins TRBV11-1 and TRBJ1-2; possibly TRBD1 for D (6 bases). V gave up 1 base and J gave up 5 bases, with 8 bases separating them. Germline CDR1 reads SGHAT; CDR2 reads FQDESV (reference sequence). The CDR3 has 13 amino acids. CDR3 in amino acids: CASSLDRVYGYTF. As DNA, the CDR3 is TGTGCCAGCAGCTTAGACAGGGTATATGGCTACACCTTC.

This clone was seen repeatedly, ten times or more. V and J are TRBV11-2 and TRBJ2-2; TRBD2 is a possible D gene (5 bases). V was trimmed by 4 bases and J by 3 bases, leaving 6 bases between them. CDR1 and CDR2 (germline): SGHAT, FQNNGV. This CDR3 comprises 13 residues. The CDR3 nucleotides are TGTGCCAGCAGCTGGCGGGACACCGGGGAGCTGTTTTTT. Encoded protein: CASSWRDTGELFF.